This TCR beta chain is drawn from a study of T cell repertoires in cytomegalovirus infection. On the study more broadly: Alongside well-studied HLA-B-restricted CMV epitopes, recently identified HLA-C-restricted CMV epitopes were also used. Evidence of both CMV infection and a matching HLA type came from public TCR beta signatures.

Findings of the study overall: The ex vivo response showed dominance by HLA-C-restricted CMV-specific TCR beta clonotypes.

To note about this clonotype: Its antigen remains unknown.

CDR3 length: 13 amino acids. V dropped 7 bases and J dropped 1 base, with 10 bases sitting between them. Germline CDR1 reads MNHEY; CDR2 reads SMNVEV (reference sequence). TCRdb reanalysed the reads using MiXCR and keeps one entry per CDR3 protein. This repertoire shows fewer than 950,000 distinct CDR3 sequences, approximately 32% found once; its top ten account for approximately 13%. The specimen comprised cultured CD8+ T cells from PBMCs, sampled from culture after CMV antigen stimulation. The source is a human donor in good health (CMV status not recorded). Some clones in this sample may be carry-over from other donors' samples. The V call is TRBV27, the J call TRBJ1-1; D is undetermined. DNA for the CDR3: TGTGCCAGCAAGACCCTACCGAACACTGAAGCTTTCTTT. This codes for CASKTLPNTEAFF.